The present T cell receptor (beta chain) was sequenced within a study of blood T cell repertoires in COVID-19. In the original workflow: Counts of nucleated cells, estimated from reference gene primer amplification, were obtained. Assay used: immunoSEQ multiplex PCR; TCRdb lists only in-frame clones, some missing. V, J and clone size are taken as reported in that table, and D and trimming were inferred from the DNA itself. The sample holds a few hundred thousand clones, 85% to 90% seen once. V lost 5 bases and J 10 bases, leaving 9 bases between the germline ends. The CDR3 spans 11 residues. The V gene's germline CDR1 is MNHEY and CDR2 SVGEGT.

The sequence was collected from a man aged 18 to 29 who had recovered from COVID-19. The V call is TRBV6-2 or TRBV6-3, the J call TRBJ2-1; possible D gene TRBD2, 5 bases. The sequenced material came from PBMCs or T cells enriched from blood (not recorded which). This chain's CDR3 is CASSQAAEQFF. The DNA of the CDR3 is TGTGCCAGCAGTCAAGCGGCGGAGCAGTTCTTC.